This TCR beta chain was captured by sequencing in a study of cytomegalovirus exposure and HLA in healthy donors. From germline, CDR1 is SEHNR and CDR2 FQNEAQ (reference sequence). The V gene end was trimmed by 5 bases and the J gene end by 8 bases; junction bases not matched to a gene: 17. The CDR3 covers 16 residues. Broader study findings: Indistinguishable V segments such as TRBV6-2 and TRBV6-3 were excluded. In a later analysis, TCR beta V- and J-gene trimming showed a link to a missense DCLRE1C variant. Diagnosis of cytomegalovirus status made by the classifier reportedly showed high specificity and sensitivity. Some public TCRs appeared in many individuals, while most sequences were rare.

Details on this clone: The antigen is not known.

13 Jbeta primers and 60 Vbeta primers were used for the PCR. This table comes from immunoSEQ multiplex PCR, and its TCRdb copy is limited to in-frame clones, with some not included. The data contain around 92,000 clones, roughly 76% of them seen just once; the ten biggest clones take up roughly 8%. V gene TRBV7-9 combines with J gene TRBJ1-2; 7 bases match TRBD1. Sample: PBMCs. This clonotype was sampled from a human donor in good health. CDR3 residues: CASSPAGDRDLGGYTF. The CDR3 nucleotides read TGTGCCAGCAGCCCTGCGGGCGACAGGGATTTGGGGGGCTACACCTTC.